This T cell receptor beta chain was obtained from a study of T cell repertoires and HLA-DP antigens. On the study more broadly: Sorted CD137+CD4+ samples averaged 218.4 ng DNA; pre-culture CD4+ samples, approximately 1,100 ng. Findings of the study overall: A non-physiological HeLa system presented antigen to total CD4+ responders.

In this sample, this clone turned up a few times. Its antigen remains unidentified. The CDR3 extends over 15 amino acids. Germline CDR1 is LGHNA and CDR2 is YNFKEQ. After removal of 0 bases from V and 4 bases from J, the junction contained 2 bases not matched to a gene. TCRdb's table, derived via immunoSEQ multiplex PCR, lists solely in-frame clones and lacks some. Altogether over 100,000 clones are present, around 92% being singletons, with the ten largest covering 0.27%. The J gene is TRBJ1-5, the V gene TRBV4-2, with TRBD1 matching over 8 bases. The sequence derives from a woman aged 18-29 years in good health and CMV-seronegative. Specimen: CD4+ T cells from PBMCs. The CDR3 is CASSQDGQGNQPQHF. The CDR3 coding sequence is TGTGCCAGCAGCCAAGACGGACAGGGAAATCAGCCCCAGCATTTT.